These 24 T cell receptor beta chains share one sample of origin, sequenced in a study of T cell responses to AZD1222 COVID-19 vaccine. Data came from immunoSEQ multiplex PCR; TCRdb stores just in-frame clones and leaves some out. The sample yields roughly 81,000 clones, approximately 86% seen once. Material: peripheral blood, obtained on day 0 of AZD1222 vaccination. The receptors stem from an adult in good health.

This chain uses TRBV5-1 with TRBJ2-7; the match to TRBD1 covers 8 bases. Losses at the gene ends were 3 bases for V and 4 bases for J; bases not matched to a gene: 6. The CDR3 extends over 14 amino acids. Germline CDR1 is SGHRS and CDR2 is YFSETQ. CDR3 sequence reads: CASSSRTGLYEQYF. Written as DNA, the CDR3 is TGCGCCAGCAGCTCGAGGACAGGGCTGTACGAGCAGTACTTC.

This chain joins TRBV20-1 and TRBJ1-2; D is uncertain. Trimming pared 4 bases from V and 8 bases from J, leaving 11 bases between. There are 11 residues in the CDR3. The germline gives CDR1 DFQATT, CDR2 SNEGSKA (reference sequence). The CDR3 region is CSATGERGYTF. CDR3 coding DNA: TGCAGTGCTACCGGAGAGAGAGGCTACACCTTC.

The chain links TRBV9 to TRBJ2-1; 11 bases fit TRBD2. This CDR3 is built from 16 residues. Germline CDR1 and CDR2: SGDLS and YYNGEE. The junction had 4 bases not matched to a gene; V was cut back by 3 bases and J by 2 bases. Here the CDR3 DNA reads TGTGCCAGCAGCGGATTTAGCGGGAGGGCCTACAATGAGCAGTTCTTC. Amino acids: CASSGFSGRAYNEQFF.

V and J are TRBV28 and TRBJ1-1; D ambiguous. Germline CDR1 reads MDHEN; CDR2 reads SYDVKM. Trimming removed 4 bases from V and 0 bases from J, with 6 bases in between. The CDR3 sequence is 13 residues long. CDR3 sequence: CASSYEMNTEAFF. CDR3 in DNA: TGTGCCAGCAGTTACGAGATGAACACTGAAGCTTTCTTT.

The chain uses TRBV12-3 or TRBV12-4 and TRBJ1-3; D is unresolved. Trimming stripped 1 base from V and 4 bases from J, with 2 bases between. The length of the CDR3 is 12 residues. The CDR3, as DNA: TGTGCCAGCAGTTTAGTCGGAAACACCATATATTTT. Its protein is CASSLVGNTIYF.

The chain's CDR3 is CASSLTGGDGGYTF. The CDR3 DNA follows: TGTGCCAGCAGCTTGACAGGGGGCGATGGTGGCTACACCTTC. V is TRBV7-9 and J is TRBJ1-2; TRBD1 matches 10 bases. Trimming at V came to 3 bases and at J to 7 bases, leaving 5 bases not matched to a gene. Germline V CDR1 and CDR2: SEHNR, FQNEAQ (reference sequence). This CDR3 has 14 residues. Filled out from reference TRBV7-9 and TRBJ1-2, the complete variable domain reads DTGVSQNPRHKITKRGQNVTFRCDPISEHNRLYWYRQTLGQGPEFLTYFQNEAQLEKSRLLSDRFSAERPKGSFSTLEIQRTEQGDSAMYLCASSLTGGDGGYTFGSGTRLTVV.

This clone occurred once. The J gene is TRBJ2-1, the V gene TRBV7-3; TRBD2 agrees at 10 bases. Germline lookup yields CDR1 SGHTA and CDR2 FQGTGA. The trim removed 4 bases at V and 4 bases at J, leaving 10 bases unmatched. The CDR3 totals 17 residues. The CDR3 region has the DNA TGTGCCAGCAGCTCACTTTCCGGGACTAGCGTATACAATGAGCAGTTCTTC. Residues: CASSSLSGTSVYNEQFF. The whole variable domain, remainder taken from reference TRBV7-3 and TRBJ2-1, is GAGVSQTPSNKVTEKGKYVELRCDPISGHTALYWYRQSLGQGPEFLIYFQGTGAADDSGLPNDRFFAVRPEGSVSTLKIQRTERGDSAVYLCASSSLSGTSVYNEQFFGPGTRLTVL.

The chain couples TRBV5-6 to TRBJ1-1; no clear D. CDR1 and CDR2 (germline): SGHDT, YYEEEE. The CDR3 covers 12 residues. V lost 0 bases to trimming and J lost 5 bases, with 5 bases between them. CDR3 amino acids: CASSLAVTEAFF. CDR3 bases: TGTGCCAGCAGCTTGGCGGTGACTGAAGCTTTCTTT.

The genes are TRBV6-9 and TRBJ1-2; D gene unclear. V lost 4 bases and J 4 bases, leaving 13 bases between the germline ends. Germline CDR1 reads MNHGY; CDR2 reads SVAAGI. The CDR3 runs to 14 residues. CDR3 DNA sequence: TGTGCCAGCAGTTTTATCCAACGGGGCTATGGCTACACCTTC. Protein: CASSFIQRGYGYTF.

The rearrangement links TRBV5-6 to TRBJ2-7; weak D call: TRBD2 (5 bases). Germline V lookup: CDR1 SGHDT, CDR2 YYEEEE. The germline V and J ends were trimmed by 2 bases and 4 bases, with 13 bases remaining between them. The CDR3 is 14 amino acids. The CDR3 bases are TGTGCCAGCAGCTTACGGGGTAGCGAATACGAGCAGTACTTC. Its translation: CASSLRGSEYEQYF.

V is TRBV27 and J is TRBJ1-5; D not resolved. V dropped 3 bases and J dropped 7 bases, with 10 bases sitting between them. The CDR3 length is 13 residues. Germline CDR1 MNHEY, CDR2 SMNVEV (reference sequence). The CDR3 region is CASSFKEGQPQHF. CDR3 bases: TGTGCCAGCAGTTTCAAGGAAGGCCAGCCCCAGCATTTT.

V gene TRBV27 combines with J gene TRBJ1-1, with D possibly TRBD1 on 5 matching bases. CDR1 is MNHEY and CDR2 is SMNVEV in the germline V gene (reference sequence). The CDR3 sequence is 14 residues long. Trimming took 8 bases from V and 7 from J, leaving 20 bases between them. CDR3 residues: CASRRDSDGFEAFF. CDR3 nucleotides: TGTGCCAGCCGCAGGGATTCGGACGGGTTTGAAGCTTTCTTT.

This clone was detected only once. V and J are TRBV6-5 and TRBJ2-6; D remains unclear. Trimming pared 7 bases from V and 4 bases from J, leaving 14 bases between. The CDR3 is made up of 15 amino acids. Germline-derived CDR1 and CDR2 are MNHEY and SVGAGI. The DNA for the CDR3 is TGTGCCAGCACCCACAAGGCAGCCGGGGCCAACGTCCTGACTTTC. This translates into CASTHKAAGANVLTF.

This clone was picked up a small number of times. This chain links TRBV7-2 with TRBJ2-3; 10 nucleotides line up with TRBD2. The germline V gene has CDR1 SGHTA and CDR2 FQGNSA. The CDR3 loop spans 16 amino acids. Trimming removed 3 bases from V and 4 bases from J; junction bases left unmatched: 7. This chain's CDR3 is CASSLGSGRAADTQYF. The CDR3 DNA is TGTGCCAGCAGCTTGGGAAGCGGGAGGGCTGCAGATACGCAGTATTTT. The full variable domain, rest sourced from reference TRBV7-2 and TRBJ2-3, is GAGVSQSPSNKVTEKGKDVELRCDPISGHTALYWYRQSLGQGLEFLIYFQGNSAPDKSGLPSDRFSAERTGGSVSTLTIQRTQQEDSAVYLCASSLGSGRAADTQYFGPGTRLTVL.

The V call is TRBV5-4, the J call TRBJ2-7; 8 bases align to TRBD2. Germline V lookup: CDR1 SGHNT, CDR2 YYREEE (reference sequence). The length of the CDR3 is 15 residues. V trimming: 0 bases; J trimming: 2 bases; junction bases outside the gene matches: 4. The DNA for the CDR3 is TGTGCCAGCAGCTTGGATGTAGCGGGAACCTACGAGCAGTACTTC. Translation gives CASSLDVAGTYEQYF. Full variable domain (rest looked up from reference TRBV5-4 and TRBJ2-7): ETGVTQSPTHLIKTRGQQVTLRCSSQSGHNTVSWYQQALGQGPQFIFQYYREEENGRGNFPPRFSGLQFPNYSSELNVNALELDDSALYLCASSLDVAGTYEQYFGPGTRLTVT.

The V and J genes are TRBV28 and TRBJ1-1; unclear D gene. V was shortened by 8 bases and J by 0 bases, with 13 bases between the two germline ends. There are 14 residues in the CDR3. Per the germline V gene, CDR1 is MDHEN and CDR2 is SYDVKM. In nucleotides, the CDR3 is TGTGCCAGCCTGAGACCGATACTGAACACTGAAGCTTTCTTT. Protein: CASLRPILNTEAFF.

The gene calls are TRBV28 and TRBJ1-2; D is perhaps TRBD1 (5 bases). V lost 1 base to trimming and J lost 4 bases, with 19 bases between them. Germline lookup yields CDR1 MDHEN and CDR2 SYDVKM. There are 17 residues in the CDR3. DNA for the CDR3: TGTGCCAGCAGTTTATTTGGGGGGGAGGGAGTCCGCTATGGCTACACCTTC. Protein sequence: CASSLFGGEGVRYGYTF.

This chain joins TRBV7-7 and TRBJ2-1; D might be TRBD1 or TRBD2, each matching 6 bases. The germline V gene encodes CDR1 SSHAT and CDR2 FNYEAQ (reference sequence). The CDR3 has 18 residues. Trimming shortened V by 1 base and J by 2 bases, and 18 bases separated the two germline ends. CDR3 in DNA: TGTGCCAGCAGCTTAGGGGGGCCAGCTAGCGCCGCCTACAATGAGCAGTTCTTC. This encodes CASSLGGPASAAYNEQFF.

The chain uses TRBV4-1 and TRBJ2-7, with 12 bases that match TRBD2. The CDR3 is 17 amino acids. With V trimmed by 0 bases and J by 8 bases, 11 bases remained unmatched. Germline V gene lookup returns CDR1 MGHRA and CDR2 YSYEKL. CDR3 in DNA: TGCGCCAGCAGCCAAGATTGGCTAGCGGGAGGGCCTCGCAAGCAGTACTTC. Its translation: CASSQDWLAGGPRKQYF.

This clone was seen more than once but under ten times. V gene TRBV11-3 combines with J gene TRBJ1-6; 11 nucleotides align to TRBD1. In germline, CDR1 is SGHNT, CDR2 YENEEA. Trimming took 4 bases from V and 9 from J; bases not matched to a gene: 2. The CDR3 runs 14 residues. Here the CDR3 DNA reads TGTGCCAGCAGCTCCGGGACAGGGGGTTCACCCCTCCACTTT. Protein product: CASSSGTGGSPLHF.

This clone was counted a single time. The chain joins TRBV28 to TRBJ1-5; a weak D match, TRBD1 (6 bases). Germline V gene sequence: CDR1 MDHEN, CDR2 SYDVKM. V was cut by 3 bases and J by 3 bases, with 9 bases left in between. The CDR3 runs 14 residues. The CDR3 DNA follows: TGTGCCAGCAGTTTGACAGGAAACAATCAGCCCCAGCATTTT. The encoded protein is CASSLTGNNQPQHF. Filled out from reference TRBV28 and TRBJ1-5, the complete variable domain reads DVKVTQSSRYLVKRTGEKVFLECVQDMDHENMFWYRQDPGLGLRLIYFSYDVKMKEKGDIPEGYSVSREKKERFSLILESASTNQTSMYLCASSLTGNNQPQHFGDGTRLSIL.

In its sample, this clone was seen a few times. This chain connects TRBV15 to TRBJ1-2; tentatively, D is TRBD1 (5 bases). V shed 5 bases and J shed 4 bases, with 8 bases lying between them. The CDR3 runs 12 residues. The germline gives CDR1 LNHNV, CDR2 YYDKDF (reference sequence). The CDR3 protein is CATSGAGYGYTF. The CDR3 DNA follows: TGTGCCACCAGCGGGGCGGGCTATGGCTACACCTTC.

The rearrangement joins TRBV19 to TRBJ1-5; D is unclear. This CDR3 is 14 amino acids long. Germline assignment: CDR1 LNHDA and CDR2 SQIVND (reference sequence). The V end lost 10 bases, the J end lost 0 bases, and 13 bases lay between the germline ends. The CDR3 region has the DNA TGTGCCACCAACCCCGGGAATAGCAATCAGCCCCAGCATTTT. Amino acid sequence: CATNPGNSNQPQHF. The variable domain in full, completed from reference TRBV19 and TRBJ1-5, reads DGGITQSPKYLFRKEGQNVTLSCEQNLNHDAMYWYRQDPGQGLRLIYYSQIVNDFQKGDIAEGYSVSREKKESFPLTVTSAQKNPTAFYLCATNPGNSNQPQHFGDGTRLSIL.

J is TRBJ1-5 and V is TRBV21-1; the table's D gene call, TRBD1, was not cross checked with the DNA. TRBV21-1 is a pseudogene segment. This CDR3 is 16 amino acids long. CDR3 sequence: CASSKSPTENNQPQHF. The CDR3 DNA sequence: TGTGCCAGCAGCAAAAGCCCCACAGAAAACAATCAGCCCCAGCATTTT.